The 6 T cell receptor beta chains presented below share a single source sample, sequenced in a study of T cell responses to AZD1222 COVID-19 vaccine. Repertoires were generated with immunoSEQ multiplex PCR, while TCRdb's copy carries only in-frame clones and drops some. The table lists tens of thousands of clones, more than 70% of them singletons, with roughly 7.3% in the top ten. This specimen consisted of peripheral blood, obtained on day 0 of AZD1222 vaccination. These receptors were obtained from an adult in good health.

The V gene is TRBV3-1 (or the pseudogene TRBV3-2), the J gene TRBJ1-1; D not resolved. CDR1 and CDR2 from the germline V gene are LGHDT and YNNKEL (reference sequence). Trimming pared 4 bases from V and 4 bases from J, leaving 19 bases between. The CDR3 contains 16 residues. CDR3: CASSPPKAYWVTEAFF. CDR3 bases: TGTGCCAGCAGCCCACCCAAGGCGTATTGGGTCACTGAAGCTTTCTTT.

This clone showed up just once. The CDR3 sequence: CASSPALDTQYF. DNA of the CDR3: TGTGCCAGCTCCCCCGCACTGGATACGCAGTATTTT. The genes are TRBV18 and TRBJ2-3; no clear D gene. The CDR3 has 12 residues. Germline values: CDR1 KGHSH, CDR2 LQKENI. The V gene lost 6 bases and the J gene lost 6 bases, with 10 bases spanning the gap. The full variable domain, in which reference TRBV18 and TRBJ2-3 provide the parts outside the CDR3, is NAGVMQNPRHLVRRRGQEARLRCSPMKGHSHVYWYRQLPEEGLKFMVYLQKENIIDESGMPKERFSAEFPKEGPSILRIQQVVRGDSAAYFCASSPALDTQYFGPGTRLTVL.

The CDR3 DNA reads as TGTGCCAGCGCCGGGACAGGGCCCCTTAAAACTGAAGCTTTCTTT. Protein sequence: CASAGTGPLKTEAFF. The chain employs TRBV28 and TRBJ1-1, with TRBD1 matching 9 bases. The CDR3 contains 15 residues. With V trimmed by 8 bases and J by 5 bases, 12 bases remained unmatched. Germline V gives CDR1 MDHEN, CDR2 SYDVKM.

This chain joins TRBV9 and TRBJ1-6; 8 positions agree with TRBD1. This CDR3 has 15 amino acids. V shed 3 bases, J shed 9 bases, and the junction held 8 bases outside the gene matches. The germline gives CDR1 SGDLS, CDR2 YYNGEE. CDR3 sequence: CASSERTGLTSPLHF. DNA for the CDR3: TGTGCCAGCAGCGAAAGGACAGGGCTTACTTCACCCCTCCACTTT.

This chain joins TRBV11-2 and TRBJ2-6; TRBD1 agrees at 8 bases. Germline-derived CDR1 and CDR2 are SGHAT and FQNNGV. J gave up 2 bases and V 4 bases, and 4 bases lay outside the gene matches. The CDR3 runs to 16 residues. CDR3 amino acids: CASSSRGLAGANVLTF. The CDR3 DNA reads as TGTGCCAGCAGCTCCAGGGGGCTGGCTGGGGCCAACGTCCTGACTTTC.

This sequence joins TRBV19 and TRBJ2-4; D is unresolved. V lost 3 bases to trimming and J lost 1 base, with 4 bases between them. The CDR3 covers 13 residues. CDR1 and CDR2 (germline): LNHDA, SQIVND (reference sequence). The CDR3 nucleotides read TGTGCCAGTAGTATGGTTGCCAAAAACATTCAGTACTTC. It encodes CASSMVAKNIQYF.